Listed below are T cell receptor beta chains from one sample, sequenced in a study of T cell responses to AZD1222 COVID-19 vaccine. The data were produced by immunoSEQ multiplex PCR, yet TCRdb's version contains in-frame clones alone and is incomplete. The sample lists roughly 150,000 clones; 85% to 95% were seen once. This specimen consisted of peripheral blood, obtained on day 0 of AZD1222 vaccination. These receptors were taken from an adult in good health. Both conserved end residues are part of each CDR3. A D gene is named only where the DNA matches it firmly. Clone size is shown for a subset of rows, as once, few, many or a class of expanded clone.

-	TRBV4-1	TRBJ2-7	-	CASSQAGGGYEQYF	TGCGCCAGCAGCCAAGCAGGGGGGGGGTACGAGCAGTACTTC
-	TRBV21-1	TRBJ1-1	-	CASSRRGLRYTEAFF	TGTGCCAGCAGCAGGAGGGGGCTTAGATACACTGAAGCTTTCTTT
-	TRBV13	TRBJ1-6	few	CASSLGGDTGPLHF	TGTGCCAGCAGCTTAGGGGGCGACACAGGGCCCCTCCACTTT
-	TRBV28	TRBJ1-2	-	CASFLPGSAYGYTF	TGTGCCAGCTTCCTTCCCGGGAGCGCCTATGGCTACACCTTC
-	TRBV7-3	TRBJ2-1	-	CASTPGPGYVEQFF	TGTGCCAGCACGCCGGGACCCGGGTACGTTGAGCAGTTCTTC
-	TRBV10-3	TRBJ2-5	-	CAIRQQGPETQYF	TGTGCCATCAGGCAACAGGGCCCAGAGACCCAGTACTTC
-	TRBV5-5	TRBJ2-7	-	CASSASYEQYF	TGTGCCAGCAGCGCCTCCTACGAGCAGTACTTC
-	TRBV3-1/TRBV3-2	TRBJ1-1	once	CASSQPEMNTEAFF	TGTGCCAGCAGCCAACCAGAGATGAACACTGAAGCTTTCTTT
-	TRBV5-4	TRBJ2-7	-	CASSLPHSHGTVFYEQYF	TGTGCCAGCAGCTTGCCCCACTCTCACGGGACGGTTTTTTACGAGCAGTACTTC
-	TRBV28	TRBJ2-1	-	CASSFRTYNEQFF	TGTGCCAGCAGTTTCCGGACGTACAATGAGCAGTTCTTC
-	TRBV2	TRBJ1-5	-	CASRATAGAVQPQHF	TGTGCCAGCAGGGCAACAGCAGGGGCGGTTCAGCCCCAGCATTTT
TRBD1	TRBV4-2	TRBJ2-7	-	CASSHYRDRGGEQYF	TGTGCCAGCAGCCACTACCGGGACAGGGGTGGGGAGCAGTACTTC
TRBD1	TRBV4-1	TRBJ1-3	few	CASSQFDRGLTGNTIYF	TGCGCCAGCAGCCAATTCGACAGGGGGCTTACTGGAAACACCATATATTTT
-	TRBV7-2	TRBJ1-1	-	CASSLVEGTTTEAFF	TGTGCCAGCAGCTTAGTAGAGGGTACGACCACTGAAGCTTTCTTT
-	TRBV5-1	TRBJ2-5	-	CASSSQETQYF	TGCGCCAGCAGCTCCCAAGAGACCCAGTACTTC
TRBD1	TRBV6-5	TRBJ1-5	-	CASRPGTGGGQPQHF	TGTGCCAGCAGGCCCGGGACAGGAGGAGGTCAGCCCCAGCATTTT
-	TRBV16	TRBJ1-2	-	CASSQGQGRSYGYTF	TGTGCCAGCAGCCAAGGGCAGGGGAGATCCTATGGCTACACCTTC
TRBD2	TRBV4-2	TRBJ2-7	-	CASSPAAASGSYEQYF	TGTGCCAGCAGCCCTGCTGCAGCTAGCGGGAGCTACGAGCAGTACTTC
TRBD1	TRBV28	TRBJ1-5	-	CASSSDDRGQDQPQHF	TGTGCCAGCAGTTCCGACGACAGGGGGCAGGATCAGCCCCAGCATTTT
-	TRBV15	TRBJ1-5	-	CATSRDKRDVWPQHF	TGTGCCACCAGCAGAGATAAGCGGGACGTATGGCCCCAGCATTTT
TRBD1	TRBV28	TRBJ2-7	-	CASKPGGTGVYEQYF	TGTGCCAGCAAACCCGGGGGGACAGGGGTCTACGAGCAGTACTTC
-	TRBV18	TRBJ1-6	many	CASSPQGPSNSPLHF	TGTGCCAGCTCACCCCAGGGCCCTTCTAATTCACCCCTCCACTTT
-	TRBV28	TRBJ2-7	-	CASSSTFGLSYEQYF	TGTGCCAGCAGTTCCACATTTGGCCTCTCCTACGAGCAGTACTTC
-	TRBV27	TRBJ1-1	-	CASSGRMNTEAFF	TGTGCCAGCTCCGGACGGATGAACACTGAAGCTTTCTTT
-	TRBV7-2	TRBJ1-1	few	CASSLQGIF	TGTGCCAGCAGCTTACAGGGGATCTTT
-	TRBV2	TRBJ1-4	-	CASLPVGEPNEKLFF	TGTGCCAGCCTGCCGGTCGGCGAACCAAATGAAAAACTGTTTTTT
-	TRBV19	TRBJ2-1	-	CASSPRDSYNEQFF	TGTGCCAGTAGCCCACGCGATTCCTACAATGAGCAGTTCTTC
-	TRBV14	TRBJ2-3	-	CASRRARGADTQYF	TGTGCCAGCAGGCGGGCTCGTGGGGCAGATACGCAGTATTTT
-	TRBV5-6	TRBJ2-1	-	CASSRRGRVVGEQFF	TGTGCCAGCAGCCGCCGGGGCCGGGTGGTCGGGGAGCAGTTCTTC
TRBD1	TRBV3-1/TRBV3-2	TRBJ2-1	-	CASSLGQTNNEQFF	TGTGCCAGCAGCCTGGGACAGACAAACAATGAGCAGTTCTTC
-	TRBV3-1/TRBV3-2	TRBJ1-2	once	CASSQGASRYGYTF	TGTGCCAGCAGCCAAGGCGCCAGCCGCTATGGCTACACCTTC
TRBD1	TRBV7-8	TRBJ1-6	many	CASSPGGTANSPLHF	TGTGCCAGCAGCCCGGGCGGGACAGCCAATTCACCCCTCCACTTT
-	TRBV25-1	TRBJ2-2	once	CAWWKARVTGELFF	TGTGCATGGTGGAAGGCTCGGGTCACCGGGGAGCTGTTTTTT
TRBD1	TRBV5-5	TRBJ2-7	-	CASSGTGSEQYF	TGTGCCAGCAGCGGGACAGGGAGCGAGCAGTACTTC
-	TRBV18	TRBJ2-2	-	CASPVTGGPTGELFF	TGTGCCAGCCCTGTGACGGGGGGCCCCACCGGGGAGCTGTTTTTT
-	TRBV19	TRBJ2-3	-	CASTMGRENSDTQYF	TGTGCCAGTACCATGGGTCGGGAGAACTCAGATACGCAGTATTTT
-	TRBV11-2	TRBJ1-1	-	CASSLSGSEEAFF	TGTGCCAGCAGCTTATCTGGGTCCGAGGAAGCTTTCTTT
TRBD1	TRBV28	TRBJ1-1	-	CASSFRLEGAGAEAFF	TGTGCCAGCAGTTTCCGCTTAGAGGGGGCAGGTGCTGAAGCTTTCTTT
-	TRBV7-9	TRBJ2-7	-	CASSLTTLVDF	TGTGCCAGCAGCCTAACGACACTTGTGGACTTC
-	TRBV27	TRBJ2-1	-	CASSYSGYNEQFF	TGTGCCAGCAGTTATAGCGGCTACAATGAGCAGTTCTTC
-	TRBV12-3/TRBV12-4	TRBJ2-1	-	CASSLTWEQFF	TGTGCCAGCAGCCTCACGTGGGAGCAGTTCTTC
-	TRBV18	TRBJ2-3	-	CASSQSLTGRGADTQYF	TGTGCCAGCTCACAGAGCCTTACAGGCCGAGGCGCAGATACGCAGTATTTT
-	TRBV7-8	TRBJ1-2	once	CASSPRIPVGGYTF	TGTGCCAGCAGCCCTCGTATACCGGTCGGTGGCTACACCTTC
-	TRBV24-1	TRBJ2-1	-	CATSDSGGAGNEQFF	TGTGCCACCAGTGATTCGGGGGGCGCGGGGAATGAGCAGTTCTTC
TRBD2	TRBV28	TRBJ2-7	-	CASSVRLAGKPYEQYF	TGTGCCAGCAGTGTGAGACTAGCGGGTAAACCCTACGAGCAGTACTTC
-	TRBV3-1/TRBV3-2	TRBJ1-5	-	CASSQDRGGPQHF	TGTGCCAGCAGCCAAGATAGGGGAGGGCCCCAGCATTTT
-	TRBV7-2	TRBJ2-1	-	CASSLEETGRWYNEQFF	TGTGCCAGCAGCTTAGAGGAGACGGGCCGCTGGTACAATGAGCAGTTCTTC
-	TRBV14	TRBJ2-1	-	CASSPGGWLSSYNEQFF	TGTGCCAGCAGCCCAGGCGGGTGGCTCAGCTCCTACAATGAGCAGTTCTTC
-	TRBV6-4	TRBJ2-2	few	CASSDSKLGDTGELFF	TGTGCCAGCAGTGACTCGAAACTAGGCGACACCGGGGAGCTGTTTTTT
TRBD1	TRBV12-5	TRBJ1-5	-	CASGFDRVSSNQPQHF	TGTGCTAGTGGTTTCGACAGGGTCTCGAGCAATCAGCCCCAGCATTTT
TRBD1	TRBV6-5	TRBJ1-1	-	CASSTGTGSGTEAFF	TGTGCCAGCAGTACTGGGACAGGGAGCGGCACTGAAGCTTTCTTT